This TCR beta chain was identified in a study of T-cell memory formation after mild COVID-19. Study information: Clustering of TCRs was largely donor specific.

This CDR3 has 14 amino acids. Germline-derived CDR1 and CDR2 are SGHRS and YFSETQ. Trimming shortened V by 2 bases and J by 0 bases, and 9 bases separated the two germline ends. There are a few counts of this clonotype. Its antigen is undetermined. Using constant-segment primers, 5'RACE produced TCR alpha and TCR beta cDNA libraries carrying sample barcodes and UMIs. MiXCR, applied by TCRdb to the 5' RACE reads, yields one record per CDR3 protein. The table lists approximately 570,000 distinct CDR3 sequences, 18% of them singletons. Study-level points and caveats: A balance of CD4 and CD8 characterized clones contracting day 15 to 85, whereas later expanders leaned CD4+. For second-wave clones that peaked at day 37, SARS-CoV-2 specificity went unverified.

J is TRBJ2-7 and V is TRBV5-1, with D unresolved. The source is an adult woman who had mild COVID-19 (a few samples of this study predate the infection). Cell type and time point are not known. The sequenced sample was PBMCs or a T cell subset sorted from them (not recorded which). CDR3 sequence: CASSFTGTSYEQYF. CDR3 DNA: TGCGCCAGCAGCTTTACGGGCACCTCCTACGAGCAGTACTTC.